This T cell receptor (beta chain) was recovered during a study of blood T cell repertoires in COVID-19. Study-wide context: Sources were T cells, B-cell-depleted T cells, or PBMCs; the material itself was cDNA or gDNA.

Study processing details: Reference gene primer amplification gave estimated nucleated cell counts. TCRdb's copy holds only in-frame clones and misses some; the assay was immunoSEQ multiplex PCR. That table gives V, J and clone size, and the DNA gave D and trimming. The table records 200,000 or so clones, approximately 92% of them present only once. Participants reported their clinical history, and cohort assignment relied on those reports. The CDR3 has 14 residues. V lost 5 bases and J 7 bases, leaving 14 bases between the germline ends. CDR1 LNHDA and CDR2 SQIVND come from the germline V gene (reference sequence).

The sample taken for sequencing was PBMCs or T cells enriched from blood (not recorded which). The genes are TRBV19 and TRBJ2-2; possibly TRBD2 for D (6 bases). The clonotype originates from a woman between 18 and 30 years old in a cohort exposed to, infected with or recovered from COVID-19 (not recorded which). The CDR3 protein is CASSGTSLGGELFF. CDR3 bases: TGTGCCAGTAGTGGGACTTCATTGGGCGGGGAGCTGTTTTTT.